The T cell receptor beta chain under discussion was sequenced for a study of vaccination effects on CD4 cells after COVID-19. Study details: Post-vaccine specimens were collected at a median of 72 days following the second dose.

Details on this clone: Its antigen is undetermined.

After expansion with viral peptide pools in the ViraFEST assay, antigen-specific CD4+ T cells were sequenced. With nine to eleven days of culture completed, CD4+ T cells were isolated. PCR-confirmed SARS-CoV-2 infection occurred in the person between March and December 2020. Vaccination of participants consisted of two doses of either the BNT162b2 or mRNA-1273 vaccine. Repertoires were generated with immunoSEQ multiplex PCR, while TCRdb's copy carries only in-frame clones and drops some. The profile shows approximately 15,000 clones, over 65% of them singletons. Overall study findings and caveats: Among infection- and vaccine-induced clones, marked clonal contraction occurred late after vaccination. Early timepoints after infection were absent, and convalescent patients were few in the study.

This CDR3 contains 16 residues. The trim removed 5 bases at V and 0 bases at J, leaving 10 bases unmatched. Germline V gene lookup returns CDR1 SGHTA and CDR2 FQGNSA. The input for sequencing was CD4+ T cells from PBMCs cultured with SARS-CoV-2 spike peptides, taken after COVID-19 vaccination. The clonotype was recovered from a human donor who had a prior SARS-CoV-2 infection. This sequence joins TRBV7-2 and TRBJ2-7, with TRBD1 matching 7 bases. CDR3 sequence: CASSPKVRDSSYEQYF. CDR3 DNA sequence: TGTGCCAGCAGCCCAAAGGTTAGGGACAGCTCCTACGAGCAGTACTTC.